Detailed here is one T cell receptor beta chain. The antigen remains undetermined. CDR3 length equals 13 residues. Looked up from germline, CDR1 is SGHDT and CDR2 is YYEEEE. With 6 bases removed from V and 1 base from J, the gap between germline ends came to 10 bases. This specimen belongs to a study of cytomegalovirus exposure and HLA in healthy donors. Primers: 60 Vbeta forward and 13 Jbeta reverse. Profiling relied on immunoSEQ multiplex PCR, and the TCRdb table lists in-frame clones only, not all of them. The sample holds about 110,000 clones, about 80% seen once. Findings and limits, study-wide: Near-uniform donor sequencing depth was presumed by presence/absence analyses. Cytomegalovirus status, reportedly, was diagnosed with high specificity and sensitivity by the classifier.

The TCR was taken from a woman aged 45 to 65 in good health and CMV-seropositive. Sequencing was carried out using PBMCs. V is TRBV5-6 and J is TRBJ2-5, with D perhaps matching TRBD1 (5 bases). The CDR3 protein is CASNLGAQETQYF. The CDR3 DNA follows: TGTGCCAGCAACCTAGGGGCCCAAGAGACCCAGTACTTC. Together with reference TRBV5-6 and TRBJ2-5, the CDR3 gives the full variable domain: DAGVTQSPTHLIKTRGQQVTLRCSPKSGHDTVSWYQQALGQGPQFIFQYYEEEERQRGNFPDRFSGHQFPNYSSELNVNALLLGDSALYLCASNLGAQETQYFGPGTRLLVL.